This T cell receptor (beta chain) was recovered during a study of blood T cell repertoires in COVID-19. At the level of the study: Material from acute and convalescent COVID-19 was sourced from the United States, Italy and Spain. Nucleic acid was either cDNA or gDNA, and it came from T cells, B-cell-depleted T cells, or PBMCs.

Per the study methods: The authors estimated nucleated cell counts from reference gene primer amplification. Sequencing used immunoSEQ multiplex PCR; TCRdb keeps in-frame clones, though not all of them. Clone size and V and J calls were adopted from that table, with D and trimming inferred from the DNA. The table records 110,000 or so clones, about three quarters of them present only once. Trimming removed 4 bases from V and 3 bases from J; junction bases left unmatched: 16. In germline, CDR1 is MNHEY, CDR2 SMNVEV (reference sequence). The CDR3 contains 18 residues. What was sequenced was peripheral blood. This clonotype was sampled from a human donor in a cohort sampled during active or convalescent COVID-19. The chain has TRBV27 and TRBJ2-7; 9 bases line up with TRBD2. CDR3 in amino acids: CASSSYRREGRGSYEQYF. In nucleotides, the CDR3 is TGTGCCAGCAGTTCTTACCGGCGGGAGGGCCGAGGGAGCTACGAGCAGTACTTC.